This T cell receptor beta chain is from a study of early stage breast cancer tumors. This CDR3 spans 16 amino acids. TCRdb's table, derived via immunoSEQ multiplex PCR, lists solely in-frame clones and lacks some. The table has about 50,000 clones, 78% seen once. The clonotype originates from a person in their 40s with breast cancer. The V gene is TRBV21-1, the J gene TRBJ1-5. TRBV21-1 is a listed pseudogene. The sample taken for sequencing was blood. CDR3 sequence: CASNRSSSYSNQPQHF. In nucleotides, the CDR3 is TGTGCCAGCAATCGGAGCAGTTCCTATAGCAATCAGCCCCAGCATTTT.